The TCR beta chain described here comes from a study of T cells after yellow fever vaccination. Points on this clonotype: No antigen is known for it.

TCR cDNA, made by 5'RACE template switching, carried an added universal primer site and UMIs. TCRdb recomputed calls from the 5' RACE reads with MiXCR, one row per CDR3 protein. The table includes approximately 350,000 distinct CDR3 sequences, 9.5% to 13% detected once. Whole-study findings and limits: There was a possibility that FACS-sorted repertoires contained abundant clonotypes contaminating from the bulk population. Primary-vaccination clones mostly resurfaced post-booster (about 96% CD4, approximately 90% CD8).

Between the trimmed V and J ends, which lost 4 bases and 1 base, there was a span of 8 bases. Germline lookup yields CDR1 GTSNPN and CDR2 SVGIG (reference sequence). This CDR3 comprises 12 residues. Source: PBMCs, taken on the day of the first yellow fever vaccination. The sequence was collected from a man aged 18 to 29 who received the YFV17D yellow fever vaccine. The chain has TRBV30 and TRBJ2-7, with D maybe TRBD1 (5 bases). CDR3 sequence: CAWIDSSYEQYF. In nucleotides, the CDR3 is TGTGCCTGGATTGACAGTTCCTACGAGCAGTACTTC.